This T cell receptor beta chain was sequenced for a study of regulatory T cells in long-lasting Graves disease. Background on the study: The criterion for persistent Graves' disease was over 5 years of antithyroid drugs with positive TSH receptor antibodies.

Study results and caveats: More public clonotypes were shared by persistent patients (around 2,600) than by new patients (roughly 870). Persistent Graves' disease cases displayed lower TCR diversity than newly diagnosed ones. Only peripheral blood was studied, not thyroid tissue.

Time point of the sample: persistent/refractory GD, antithyroid drugs over 5 years with positive TRAb. Following extraction of RNA from PBMCs, that RNA was used to make the TCR library. To make TCR beta libraries, researchers used iRepertoire HTBI primers and Arm-PCR of CDR3 regions. TCRdb reprocessed the multiplex PCR reads via MiXCR and lists one record per CDR3 protein. This table holds 650,000 to 700,000 distinct CDR3 sequences, 25% to 35% found once. Per the germline V gene, CDR1 is MDHEN and CDR2 is SYDVKM. V lost 6 bases to trimming and J lost 5 bases, with 13 bases between them. The CDR3 has 14 residues. This clonotype occurred a few times. Its antigen is not identified.

The sequencing used peripheral blood mononuclear cells (PBMCs), collected when the disease was refractory, from a patient treated with antithyroid drugs. The receptor was derived from a female donor with Graves disease. This chain connects TRBV28 to TRBJ1-4; tentatively, D is TRBD1 (6 bases). CDR3 in amino acids: CASRQTGPNEKLFF. The CDR3 nucleotides read TGTGCCAGCAGGCAGACAGGCCCCAATGAAAAACTGTTTTTT.